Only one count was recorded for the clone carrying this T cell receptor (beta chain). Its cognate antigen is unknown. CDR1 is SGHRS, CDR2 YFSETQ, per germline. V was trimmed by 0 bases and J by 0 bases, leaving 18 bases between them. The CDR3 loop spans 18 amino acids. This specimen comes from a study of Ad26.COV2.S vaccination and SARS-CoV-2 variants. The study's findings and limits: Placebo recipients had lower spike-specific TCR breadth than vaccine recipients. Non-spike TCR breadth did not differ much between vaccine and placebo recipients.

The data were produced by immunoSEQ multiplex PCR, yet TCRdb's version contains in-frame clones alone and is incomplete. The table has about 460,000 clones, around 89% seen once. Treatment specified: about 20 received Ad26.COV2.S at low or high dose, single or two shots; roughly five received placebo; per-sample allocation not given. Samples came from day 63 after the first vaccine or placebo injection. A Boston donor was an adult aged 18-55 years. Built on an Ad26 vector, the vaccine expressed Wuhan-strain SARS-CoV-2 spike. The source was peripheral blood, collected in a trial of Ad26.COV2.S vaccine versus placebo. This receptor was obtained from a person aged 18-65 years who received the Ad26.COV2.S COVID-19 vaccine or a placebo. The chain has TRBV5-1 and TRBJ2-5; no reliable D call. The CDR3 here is CASSLEKRVAFYQETQYF. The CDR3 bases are TGCGCCAGCAGCTTGGAGAAGCGCGTAGCCTTTTACCAAGAGACCCAGTACTTC.